The rows below give T cell receptor beta chains drawn from one sample of a study of cytomegalovirus exposure and HLA in healthy donors. Sequencing was performed with immunoSEQ multiplex PCR; in TCRdb, only in-frame clones are kept and a portion is missing. The sample lists about 130,000 clones, about 69% occurring once. The specimen was PBMCs. The receptors shown here come from a man aged 25-40 years in good health and CMV-seronegative. The CDR3 runs from the conserved cysteine through the conserved F or W. The D gene is left open where the match is weak. Expanded clones get a size class; other rows say once, few or many, or leave the size out.

CASSKDREGF TGTGCCAGCAGCAAGGACAGGGAGGGCTTC TRBD1 TRBJ1-2 TRBV6-5 few
CASSLGDISIYGYTF TGTGCCAGCAGCCTAGGGGACATAAGTATCTATGGCTACACCTTC NA TRBJ1-2 TRBV7-9 NA
CASSSTGVVNQPQHF TGTGCCAGCAGCTCGACAGGGGTGGTCAATCAGCCCCAGCATTTT TRBD1 TRBJ1-5 TRBV6-5 once
CASSFEGSNQPQHF TGTGCCAGCAGTTTTGAGGGAAGCAATCAGCCCCAGCATTTT NA TRBJ1-5 TRBV28 NA
CSVAATDQETQYF TGCAGCGTTGCGGCGACAGACCAAGAGACCCAGTACTTC NA TRBJ2-5 TRBV29-1 NA
CASSVVEYNEQFF TGTGCCAGCAGCGTAGTTGAGTACAATGAGCAGTTCTTC NA TRBJ2-1 TRBV9 NA
CASGTAYEQYF TGTGCCAGTGGCACCGCCTACGAGCAGTACTTC NA TRBJ2-7 TRBV19 NA
CASSSGQGAIRQPQHF TGTGCCAGCAGCTCCGGACAGGGGGCGATCCGGCAGCCCCAGCATTTT TRBD1 TRBJ1-5 TRBV7-2 NA
CASSWPGGGNTEAFF TGTGCCAGCAGCTGGCCGGGAGGGGGGAACACTGAAGCTTTCTTT NA TRBJ1-1 TRBV7-2 once
CASLTPGQGTDTQYF TGTGCCAGCCTTACCCCGGGACAGGGTACGGATACGCAGTATTTT TRBD1 TRBJ2-3 TRBV28 once
CASSPRTGSSPLHF TGTGCCAGCAGCCCGAGGACAGGAAGCTCACCCCTCCACTTT TRBD1 TRBJ1-6 TRBV7-8 NA
CASSLLGHRGTEAFF TGTGCCAGCAGCTTATTGGGCCACCGGGGCACTGAAGCTTTCTTT NA TRBJ1-1 TRBV7-2 NA
CARNQVTGRTSNQPQHF TGCGCCAGGAACCAAGTAACAGGGAGAACTAGCAATCAGCCCCAGCATTTT NA TRBJ1-5 TRBV5-1 NA
CSVTGGINQPQHF TGCAGCGTAACAGGGGGGATCAATCAGCCCCAGCATTTT TRBD1 TRBJ1-5 TRBV29-1 NA
CAISSGIDQPQHF TGTGCCATCAGTTCAGGTATAGATCAGCCCCAGCATTTT NA TRBJ1-5 TRBV10-3 NA
CASRQGGFNEQFF TGTGCCAGCAGACAGGGGGGGTTCAATGAGCAGTTCTTC NA TRBJ2-1 TRBV7-6 few
CASSYRDRVYEQYF TGTGCCAGCAGCTACCGGGACAGGGTCTACGAGCAGTACTTC TRBD1 TRBJ2-7 TRBV5-4 once
CALKREGRTGELFF TGTGCCCTCAAGCGGGAGGGGCGCACCGGGGAGCTGTTTTTT TRBD2 TRBJ2-2 TRBV10-3 NA
CASSLRGGVMDSPLHF TGTGCCAGTAGTCTCAGGGGAGGGGTAATGGATTCACCCCTCCACTTT NA TRBJ1-6 TRBV19 NA
CASSQGVSGGIAYEQYF TGTGCCAGCAGCCAAGGGGTTAGCGGGGGAATCGCCTACGAGCAGTACTTC TRBD2 TRBJ2-7 TRBV14 NA
CASSFLGASYEQYF TGTGCCAGCAGCTTCTTGGGGGCCTCCTACGAGCAGTACTTC NA TRBJ2-7 TRBV7-8 NA
CASSQQATLTPGELFF TGCGCCAGCAGCCAACAGGCGACCCTCACACCCGGGGAGCTGTTTTTT NA TRBJ2-2 TRBV4-3 few
CASRGQGAVSGNTIYF TGTGCCAGCAGAGGACAGGGGGCTGTTTCTGGAAACACCATATATTTT TRBD1 TRBJ1-3 TRBV28 NA
CSVSQGGSYNEQFF TGCAGCGTCTCCCAGGGAGGCTCCTACAATGAGCAGTTCTTC NA TRBJ2-1 TRBV29-1 NA
CASSQDRVTDTQYF TGTGCCAGCAGCCAAGACAGGGTAACAGATACGCAGTATTTT NA TRBJ2-3 TRBV4-2 NA
CAWSVPPQGNYGYTF TGTGCCTGGAGTGTCCCCCCGCAGGGCAACTATGGCTACACCTTC NA TRBJ1-2 TRBV30 NA
CASSMAKSSGDGYTF TGTGCCAGTAGTATGGCTAAGTCGTCAGGGGATGGCTACACCTTC NA TRBJ1-2 TRBV19 NA
CASSQDRGQGPYEQYF TGCGCCAGCAGCCAAGATAGGGGGCAGGGACCCTACGAGCAGTACTTC TRBD1 TRBJ2-7 TRBV4-3 once
CASREAAGYTF TGTGCCAGCCGGGAGGCTGCCGGCTACACCTTC NA TRBJ1-2 TRBV5-6 NA
CASSSRGIQEKLFF TGTGCCAGCAGCTCCAGGGGGATTCAAGAAAAACTGTTTTTT TRBD1 TRBJ1-4 TRBV14 NA
CASSSPQREETYEQYF TGTGCCAGCAGTTCACCCCAGCGGGAGGAAACCTACGAGCAGTACTTC TRBD2 TRBJ2-7 TRBV28 NA
CASSQDWTTPPHYEQYF TGCGCCAGCAGCCAAGATTGGACAACACCCCCTCACTACGAGCAGTACTTC NA TRBJ2-7 TRBV4-3 few
CASSSIAGGNNEQFF TGTGCCAGCAGCTCAATAGCGGGAGGAAACAATGAGCAGTTCTTC TRBD2 TRBJ2-1 TRBV7-2 few
CASSSLGGTNTGELFF TGTGCCAGCAGTTCGTTGGGCGGGACGAACACCGGGGAGCTGTTTTTT NA TRBJ2-2 TRBV27 NA
CASGPGLVYEQYF TGTGCCAGCGGCCCGGGACTAGTCTACGAGCAGTACTTC TRBD2 TRBJ2-7 TRBV28 few
CASSPGQLNEKLFF TGTGCCAGCTCGCCGGGACAGCTTAATGAAAAACTGTTTTTT TRBD1 TRBJ1-4 TRBV18 NA
CASSYSAGGETEAFF TGTGCCAGCAGTTACTCCGCAGGGGGAGAGACTGAAGCTTTCTTT TRBD1 TRBJ1-1 TRBV6-5 NA
CASSLGLAGGQETQYF TGTGCCAGCAGCTTGGGCTTAGCGGGGGGACAAGAGACCCAGTACTTC TRBD2 TRBJ2-5 TRBV5-4 NA
CASAGQGYEQYF TGTGCCAGTGCGGGACAGGGCTACGAGCAGTACTTC TRBD1 TRBJ2-7 TRBV19 NA
CASTKPGGNQPQHF TGTGCCAGCACCAAACCAGGGGGAAATCAGCCCCAGCATTTT TRBD1 TRBJ1-5 TRBV28 NA
CASWAGTGGPYEQYF TGTGCCAGCTGGGCCGGGACAGGGGGTCCCTACGAGCAGTACTTC TRBD1 TRBJ2-7 TRBV18 NA
CASSLEAGGYTGELFF TGTGCTAGCAGCTTAGAGGCGGGAGGTTATACCGGGGAGCTGTTTTTT TRBD2 TRBJ2-2 TRBV7-7 NA
CASSLTPDTEQFF TGTGCCAGCAGCTTAACCCCAGACACTGAGCAGTTCTTC NA TRBJ2-1 TRBV7-9 NA
CSVADRTEAFF TGCAGCGTCGCGGACAGAACTGAAGCTTTCTTT NA TRBJ1-1 TRBV29-1 NA
CASSIPNRGQGFQETQYF TGTGCCAGCAGCATACCGAACAGGGGGCAAGGCTTCCAAGAGACCCAGTACTTC NA TRBJ2-5 TRBV21-1 NA
CATSRRTGDLSNEQFF TGTGCCACGAGCCGACGGACAGGGGATTTGTCAAATGAGCAGTTCTTC TRBD1 TRBJ2-1 TRBV15 once
CASSGTVGELFF TGTGCCAGCAGTGGGACAGTCGGGGAGCTGTTTTTT TRBD1 TRBJ2-2 TRBV28 few